The present T cell receptor (beta chain) was sequenced within a study of T cell repertoires in cytomegalovirus infection. Study information: Recently identified HLA-C-restricted CMV epitopes were among the peptides used.

TCRdb re-analysed the reads in MiXCR, keeping a single row per CDR3 protein. The data show about 900,000 distinct CDR3 sequences, 30% to 40% seen once. This clonotype was seen at least ten times. Its antigen is not identified. Germline CDR1 MNHNY, CDR2 SVGAGI (reference sequence). V lost 5 bases, J lost 14 bases, and 19 bases lay in between. The CDR3 is 13 amino acids. Findings and caveats of the study: Dominating the ex vivo response were HLA-C-restricted CMV-specific TCR beta clonotypes.

The rearrangement joins TRBV6-6 to TRBJ2-1; maybe TRBD2 (6 bases). The TCR comes from a human donor in good health (CMV status not recorded). Some clones in this sample may be carry-over from other donors' samples. Here the sequenced sample was cultured CD8+ T cells from PBMCs, taken from culture after CMV antigen stimulation. The CDR3, as DNA: TGTGCCAGCAGTCCCTTTCGGGGACTTTCGGAGTTCTTC. It is translated as CASSPFRGLSEFF.